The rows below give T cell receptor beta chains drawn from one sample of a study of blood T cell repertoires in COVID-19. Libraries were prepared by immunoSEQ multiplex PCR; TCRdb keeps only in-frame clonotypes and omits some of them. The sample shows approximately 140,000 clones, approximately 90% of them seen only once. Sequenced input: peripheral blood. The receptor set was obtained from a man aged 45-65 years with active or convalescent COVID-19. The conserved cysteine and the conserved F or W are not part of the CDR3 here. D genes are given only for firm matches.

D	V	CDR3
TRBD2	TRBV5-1	ASSPPTSGPRAAGELF
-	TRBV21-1	ASSKGVRVSEQY
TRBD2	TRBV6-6	ASSSGLAGEQF
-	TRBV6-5	ASTLSTSTDTQY
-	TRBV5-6	ASSLTGQATDTQY
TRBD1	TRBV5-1	ASSLIQGAGEQF
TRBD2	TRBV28	ASSLGGHLGDEQF
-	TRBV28	ASSSPETGRGETQY
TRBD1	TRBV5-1	ASRVTGADEQY
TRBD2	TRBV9	ASSARPSGTSSSTDTQY
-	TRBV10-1	ASSDGSGSSGNTIY
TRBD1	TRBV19	ASRRQGNNYGYT
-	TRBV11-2	ASSLDGGQANYEQY
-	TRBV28	ASSLTRDEQY
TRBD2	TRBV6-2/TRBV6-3	ASSSTLAALGYEQY
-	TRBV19	ASSMGGWSNQPQH
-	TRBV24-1	ATSVDQPQH
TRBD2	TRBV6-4	ASSTGGGSYNEQF
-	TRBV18	ASSPDNGEYNEQF
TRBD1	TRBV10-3	AISVGTGGYTEAF
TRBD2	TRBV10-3	AISEGASGRGGSEQF
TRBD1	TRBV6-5	ASSLTGGEYYGYT
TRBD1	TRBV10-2	ASNAGTGREAF
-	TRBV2	ASSEAGGQDTIY
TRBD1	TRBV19	ASENRGFDTIY
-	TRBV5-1	ASSLAGGNQPQH
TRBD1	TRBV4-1	ASSQGRSSGGAF
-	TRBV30	AWSVGAWGGTNEKLF
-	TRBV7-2	ASSLATGLKNTEAF
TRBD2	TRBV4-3	ASSQGSSGLETQY
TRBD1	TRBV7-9	ASSFTGGSGNTIY
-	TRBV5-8	ASSLWADYTQY
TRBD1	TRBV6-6	ASEDRGQETQY
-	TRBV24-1	ATSDNSETDTQY
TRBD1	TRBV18	ASSPTGTGYSNQPQH
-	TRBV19	ASSLTAHYEQY